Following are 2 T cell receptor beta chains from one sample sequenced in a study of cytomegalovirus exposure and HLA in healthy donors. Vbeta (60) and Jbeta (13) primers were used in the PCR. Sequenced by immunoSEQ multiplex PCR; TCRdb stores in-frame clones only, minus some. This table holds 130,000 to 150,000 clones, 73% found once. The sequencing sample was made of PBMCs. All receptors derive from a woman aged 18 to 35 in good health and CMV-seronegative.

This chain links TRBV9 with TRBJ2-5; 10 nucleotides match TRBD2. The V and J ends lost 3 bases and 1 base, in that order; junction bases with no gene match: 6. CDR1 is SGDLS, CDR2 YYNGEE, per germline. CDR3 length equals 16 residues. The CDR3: CASSAGASGGQETQYF. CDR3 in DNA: TGTGCCAGCAGCGCGGGGGCTAGCGGGGGCCAAGAGACCCAGTACTTC.

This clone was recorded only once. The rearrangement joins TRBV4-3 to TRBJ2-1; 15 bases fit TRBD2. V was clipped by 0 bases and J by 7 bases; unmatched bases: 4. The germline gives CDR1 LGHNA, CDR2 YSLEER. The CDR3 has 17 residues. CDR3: CASSQETGTSGRNEQFF. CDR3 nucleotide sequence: TGCGCCAGCAGCCAAGAAACCGGGACTAGCGGGAGGAATGAGCAGTTCTTC.